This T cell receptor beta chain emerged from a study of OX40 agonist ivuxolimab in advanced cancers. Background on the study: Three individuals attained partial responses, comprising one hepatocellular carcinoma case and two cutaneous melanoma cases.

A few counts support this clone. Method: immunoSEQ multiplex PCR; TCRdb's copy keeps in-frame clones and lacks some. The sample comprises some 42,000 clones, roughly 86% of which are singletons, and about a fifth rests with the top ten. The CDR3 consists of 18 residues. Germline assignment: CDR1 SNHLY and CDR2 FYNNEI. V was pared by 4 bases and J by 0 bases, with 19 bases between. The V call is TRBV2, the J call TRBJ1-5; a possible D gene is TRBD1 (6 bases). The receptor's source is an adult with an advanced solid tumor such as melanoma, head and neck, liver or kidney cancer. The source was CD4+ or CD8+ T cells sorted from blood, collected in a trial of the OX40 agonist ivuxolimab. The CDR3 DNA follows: TGTGCCAGCAGTGTGGGGGCCCTAAAGGGGTATAGCAATCAGCCCCAGCATTTT. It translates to CASSVGALKGYSNQPQHF.